The rows below give T cell receptor beta chains drawn from one sample of a study of blood T cell repertoires in COVID-19. Assay: immunoSEQ multiplex PCR; the TCRdb copy retains only in-frame clones and omits some. The sample includes some 110,000 clones, less than 90% of them seen just once. The sequenced material came from peripheral blood. The receptors stem from a man aged 45 to 65 with acute or convalescent COVID-19. The CDR3 runs from the conserved cysteine through the conserved F or W. A D gene is named only where the DNA matches it firmly. Some rows have no size entry. The others give once, few or many, or a class for an expanded clone.

>TRBJ2-7|-|TRBD2|TRBV5-1
TGCGCCAGCAGCTTGACTAGCGGGAGTTTGGACGAGCAGTACTTC
CASSLTSGSLDEQYF
>TRBJ2-3|-|TRBD2|TRBV7-2
TGTGCCAGCAGCGGGACCCGCGGGGGGCCGATGGAAGATACGCAGTATTTT
CASSGTRGGPMEDTQYF
>TRBJ1-4|-|TRBD1|TRBV28
TGTGCCAGCCGCTCCGGGACAGGGCCTGAAAAACTGTTTTTT
CASRSGTGPEKLFF
>TRBJ1-4|-|TRBD1|TRBV2
TGTGCCAGCATATGGCAGGGGGCGGCCACTAATGAAAAACTGTTTTTT
CASIWQGAATNEKLFF
>TRBJ1-1|-|TRBD1|TRBV4-1
TGCGCCAGCAGTCCAAGAACAGGGGGCAACACTGAAGCTTTCTTT
CASSPRTGGNTEAFF
>TRBJ2-7|-|-|TRBV18
TGTGCCAGCTCAACCGGGGTAGGACAGATCTACGAGCAGTACTTC
CASSTGVGQIYEQYF
>TRBJ1-5|-|-|TRBV5-1
TGCGCCAGCAGCGTCCTTAGCAATCAGCCCCAGCATTTT
CASSVLSNQPQHF
>TRBJ1-4|-|TRBD1|TRBV28
TGTGCCAGCAGTCCAGGACAGGCCGTGGTGAAACTGTTTTTT
CASSPGQAVVKLFF
>TRBJ1-2|-|-|TRBV11-2
TGTGCCAGCAGCAGGAGGAACTATGGCTACACCTTC
CASSRRNYGYTF
>TRBJ2-3|-|TRBD2|TRBV27
TGTGCCAGCAGTTTTTGGGCACTAGCGGGAGCCACAGATACGCAGTATTTT
CASSFWALAGATDTQYF
>TRBJ1-4|-|TRBD1|TRBV4-2
TGTGCCAGCAGCCAGCTGGGACAGGGAAAAGAAAAACTGTTTTTT
CASSQLGQGKEKLFF
>TRBJ1-2|-|TRBD1|TRBV7-9
TGTGCCAGCAGCTTAATAGAGGGGGCGCGACGGTATGGCTACACCTTC
CASSLIEGARRYGYTF
>TRBJ2-2|-|TRBD2|TRBV10-3
TGTGCCACAGGACGGGGGGCGAACACCGGGGAGCTGTTTTTT
CATGRGANTGELFF
>TRBJ2-5|once|TRBD2|TRBV5-1
TGCGCCAGCAGCTTGGGATTGCGGCGGCTAGCGGAAGAGACCCAGTACTTC
CASSLGLRRLAEETQYF
>TRBJ1-3|-|-|TRBV27
TGTGCCAGCAGTCCAGTCAATCCCCCGGGGGGAAACACCATATATTTT
CASSPVNPPGGNTIYF
>TRBJ2-1|-|-|TRBV5-1
TGCGCCAGCACCCTGAGGGGGAGTTTAAATGAGCAGTTCTTC
CASTLRGSLNEQFF
>TRBJ1-1|-|TRBD1|TRBV11-2
TGTGCCAGCAGCTTAACAGGGGACACTGAAGCTTTCTTT
CASSLTGDTEAFF
>TRBJ2-5|-|TRBD2|TRBV7-3
TGTGCCAGCAGCTCTAGCGGGGGGAGCAAGATGACCCAGTACTTC
CASSSSGGSKMTQYF
>TRBJ2-7|once|-|TRBV10-2
TGCGCCAGCAGACTTGGACAGAACTCCTACGAGCAGTACTTC
CASRLGQNSYEQYF
>TRBJ2-7|-|TRBD1|TRBV11-2
TGTGCCAGCAGCTTAGATCCCCCTCGGGACAGCCCCTACGAGCAGTACTTC
CASSLDPPRDSPYEQYF
>TRBJ1-1|once|TRBD1|TRBV9
TGTGCCAGCAGCGCCCAGGGGGCAGGGATGAACACTGAAGCTTTCTTT
CASSAQGAGMNTEAFF
>TRBJ2-3|-|TRBD2|TRBV7-9
TGTGCCAGCATCCCCCCGGCGGGAGTAGGAGATACGCAGTATTTT
CASIPPAGVGDTQYF
>TRBJ2-1|-|-|TRBV27
TGTGCCAGCGGACTCGTGAACTACAATGAGCAGTTCTTC
CASGLVNYNEQFF
>TRBJ2-5|once|-|TRBV12-1
TGTGCCAGCAGCTTTAAGGGGCAAGAGACCCAGTACTTC
CASSFKGQETQYF
>TRBJ1-1|-|TRBD1|TRBV11-2
TGTGCCAGCAGCTTGGGGACAGCCTTCACTGAAGCTTTCTTT
CASSLGTAFTEAFF
>TRBJ1-1|-|-|TRBV7-9
TGTGCCAGCAGCCAGCGGGGAGGGCCTGAAGCTTTCTTT
CASSQRGGPEAFF
>TRBJ2-7|-|-|TRBV5-1
TGCGCCAGCAGCTTGGTCGGAGGAACCTACGAGCAGTACTTC
CASSLVGGTYEQYF
>TRBJ1-6|few|-|TRBV19
TGTGCCAGTAGTATGCAGGTTTATAATTCACCCCTCCACTTT
CASSMQVYNSPLHF
>TRBJ2-5|once|TRBD2|TRBV5-1
TGCGCCAGCAGCCTGGGGCTTCTGAATAGCGGGAGCGAGACCCAGTACTTC
CASSLGLLNSGSETQYF
>TRBJ1-5|once|-|TRBV19
TGTGCCAGTAACCTGGGAGGAAGGGTTTATCAGCCCCAGCATTTT
CASNLGGRVYQPQHF
>TRBJ1-3|-|-|TRBV6-1
TGTGCCAGCAGTGAACCGGGGTACGGAAACACCATATATTTT
CASSEPGYGNTIYF
>TRBJ2-3|-|-|TRBV30
TGTGCCTGGTCCAACCCCACTACCCCAGATACGCAGTATTTT
CAWSNPTTPDTQYF
>TRBJ1-5|-|-|TRBV7-8
TGTGCCAGCAGCTTAGCGTATGGGCCCAATCAGCCCCAGCATTTT
CASSLAYGPNQPQHF
>TRBJ1-1|-|-|TRBV28
TGTGCCAGCAGCCCAATCGAGCGGGTGAACACTGAAGCTTTCTTT
CASSPIERVNTEAFF
>TRBJ1-1|-|TRBD1|TRBV5-1
TGCGCCAGCAGGCGAACAGGGGGCGCCAGGAATGAAGCTTTCTTT
CASRRTGGARNEAFF
>TRBJ1-1|-|TRBD1|TRBV11-3
TGTGCCAGCAGCTTAGGGGACAGGGGCGGATACACTGAAGCTTTCTTT
CASSLGDRGGYTEAFF
>TRBJ1-5|-|-|TRBV19
TGTGCCAGTAGCGCCGCAGGGATGGGCAATCAGCCCCAGCATTTT
CASSAAGMGNQPQHF
>TRBJ1-4|-|-|TRBV5-4
TGTGCCAGCAGCTTCATCGGCAGGCAGGGAAATGAAAAACTGTTTTTT
CASSFIGRQGNEKLFF
>TRBJ1-1|once|-|TRBV5-1
TGCGCCAGCAGCCAGAGGGACACTGAAGCTTTCTTT
CASSQRDTEAFF
>TRBJ1-1|once|TRBD1|TRBV2
TGTGCCAGCCGGTTGGACAGGGTCGTTTCTGAAGCTTTCTTT
CASRLDRVVSEAFF